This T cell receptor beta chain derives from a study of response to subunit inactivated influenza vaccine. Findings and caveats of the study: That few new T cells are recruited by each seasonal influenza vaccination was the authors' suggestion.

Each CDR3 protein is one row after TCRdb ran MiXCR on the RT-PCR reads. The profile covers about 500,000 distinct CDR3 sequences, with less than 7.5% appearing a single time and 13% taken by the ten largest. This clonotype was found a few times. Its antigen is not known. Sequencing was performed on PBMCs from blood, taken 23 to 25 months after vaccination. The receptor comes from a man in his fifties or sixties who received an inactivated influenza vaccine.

The CDR3 DNA follows: TGCGCCAGCAGCCCCGACCGGCTTCACACCGGGGAGCTGTTTTTT. It codes for CASSPDRLHTGELFF. The chain uses TRBV4-1 and TRBJ2-2; D uncertain. From germline, CDR1 is MGHRA and CDR2 YSYEKL. V dropped 4 bases and J dropped 3 bases, with 12 bases sitting between them. The length of the CDR3 is 15 residues.